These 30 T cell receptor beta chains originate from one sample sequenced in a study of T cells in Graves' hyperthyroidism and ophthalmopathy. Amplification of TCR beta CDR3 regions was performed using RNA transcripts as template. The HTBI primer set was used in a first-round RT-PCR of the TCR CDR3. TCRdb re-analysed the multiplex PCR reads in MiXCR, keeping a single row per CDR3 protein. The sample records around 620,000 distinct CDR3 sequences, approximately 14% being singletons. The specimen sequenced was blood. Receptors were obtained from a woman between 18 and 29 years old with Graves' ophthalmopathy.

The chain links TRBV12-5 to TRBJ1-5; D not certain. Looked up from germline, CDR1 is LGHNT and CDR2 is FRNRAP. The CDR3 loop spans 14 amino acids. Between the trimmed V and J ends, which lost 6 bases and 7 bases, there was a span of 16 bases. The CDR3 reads CASGPPESPQPQHF. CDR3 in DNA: TGTGCTAGTGGGCCACCGGAGAGCCCCCAGCCCCAGCATTTT. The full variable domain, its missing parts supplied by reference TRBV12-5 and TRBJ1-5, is DARVTQTPRHKVTEMGQEVTMRCQPILGHNTVFWYRQTMMQGLELLAYFRNRAPLDDSGMPKDRFSAEMPDATLATLKIQPSEPRDSAVYFCASGPPESPQPQHFGDGTRLSIL.

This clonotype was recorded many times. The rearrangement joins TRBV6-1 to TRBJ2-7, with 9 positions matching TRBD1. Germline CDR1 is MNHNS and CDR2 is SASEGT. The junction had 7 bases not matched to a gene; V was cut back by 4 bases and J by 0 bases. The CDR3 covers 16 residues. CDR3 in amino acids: CASSAAGTGISYEQYF. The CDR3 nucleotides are TGTGCCAGCAGTGCCGCCGGGACAGGGATCTCCTACGAGCAGTACTTC.

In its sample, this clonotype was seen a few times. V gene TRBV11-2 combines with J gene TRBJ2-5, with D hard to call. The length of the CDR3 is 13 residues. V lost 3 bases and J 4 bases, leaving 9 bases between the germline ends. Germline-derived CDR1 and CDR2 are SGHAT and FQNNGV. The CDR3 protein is CASSFSRLETQYF. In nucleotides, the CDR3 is TGTGCCAGCAGCTTTTCTAGATTAGAGACCCAGTACTTC.

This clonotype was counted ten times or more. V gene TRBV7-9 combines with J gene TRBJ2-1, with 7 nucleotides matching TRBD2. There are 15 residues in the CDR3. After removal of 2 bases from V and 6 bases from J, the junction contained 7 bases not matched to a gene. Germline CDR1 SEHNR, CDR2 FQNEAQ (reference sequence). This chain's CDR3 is CASSLTLAESNEQFF. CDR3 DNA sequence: TGTGCCAGCAGCTTAACGCTAGCGGAGTCCAATGAGCAGTTCTTC.

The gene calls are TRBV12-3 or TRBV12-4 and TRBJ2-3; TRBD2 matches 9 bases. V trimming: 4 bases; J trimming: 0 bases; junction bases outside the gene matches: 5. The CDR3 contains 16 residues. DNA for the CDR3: TGTGCCAGCAGTTGCCCCACTAGCGGGAGCACAGATACGCAGTATTTT. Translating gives CASSCPTSGSTDTQYF.

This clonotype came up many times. The DNA of the CDR3 is TGTGCCAGCAGTTACCGAGGGGAGGGAGAGACCCAGTACTTC. It is translated as CASSYRGEGETQYF. V and J are TRBV6-1 and TRBJ2-5; 7 bases agree with TRBD2. Per the germline V gene, CDR1 is MNHNS and CDR2 is SASEGT. The CDR3 contains 14 residues. V was clipped by 5 bases and J by 4 bases; unmatched bases: 7.

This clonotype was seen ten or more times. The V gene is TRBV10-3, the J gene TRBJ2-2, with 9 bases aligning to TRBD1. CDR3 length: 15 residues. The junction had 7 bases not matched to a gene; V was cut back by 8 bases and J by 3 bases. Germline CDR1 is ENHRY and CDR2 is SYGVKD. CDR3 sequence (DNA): TGTGCCATCGGAGCAAGACAGGGGGACACCGGGGAGCTGTTTTTT. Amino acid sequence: CAIGARQGDTGELFF.

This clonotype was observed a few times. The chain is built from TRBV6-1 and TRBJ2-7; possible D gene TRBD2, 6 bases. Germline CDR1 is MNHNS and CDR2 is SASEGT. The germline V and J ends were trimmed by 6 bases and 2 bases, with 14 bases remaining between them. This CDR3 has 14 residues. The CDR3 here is CASRAGWGAYEQYF. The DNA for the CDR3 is TGTGCCAGCAGGGCGGGGTGGGGGGCCTACGAGCAGTACTTC.

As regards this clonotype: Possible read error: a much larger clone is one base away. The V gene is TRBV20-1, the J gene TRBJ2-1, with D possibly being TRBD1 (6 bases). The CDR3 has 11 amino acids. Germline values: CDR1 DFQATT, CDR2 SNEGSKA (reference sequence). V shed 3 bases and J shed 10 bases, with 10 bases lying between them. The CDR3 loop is CSASTRGEQFF. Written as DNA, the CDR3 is TGCAGTGCTAGTACGAGGGGGGAGCAGTTCTTC.

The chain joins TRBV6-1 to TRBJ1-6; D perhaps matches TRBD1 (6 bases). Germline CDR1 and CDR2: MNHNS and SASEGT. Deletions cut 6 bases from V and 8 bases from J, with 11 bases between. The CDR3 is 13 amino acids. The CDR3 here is CASRGGWDSPLHF. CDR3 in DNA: TGTGCCAGCAGAGGGGGGTGGGATTCACCCCTCCACTTT.

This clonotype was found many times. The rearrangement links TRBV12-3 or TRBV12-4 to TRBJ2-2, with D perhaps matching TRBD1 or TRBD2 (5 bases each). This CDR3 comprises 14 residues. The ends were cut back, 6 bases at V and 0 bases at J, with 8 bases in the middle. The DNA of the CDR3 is TGTGCCAGCAGCGGGGCCCCGAACACCGGGGAGCTGTTTTTT. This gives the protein CASSGAPNTGELFF.

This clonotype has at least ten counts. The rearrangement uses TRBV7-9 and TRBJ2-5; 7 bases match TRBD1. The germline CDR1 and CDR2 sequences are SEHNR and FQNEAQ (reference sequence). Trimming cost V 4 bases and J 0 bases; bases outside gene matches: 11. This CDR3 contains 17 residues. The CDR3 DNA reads TGTGCCAGCAGCTCGAAGGGTGGACAGGTATACCAAGAGACCCAGTACTTC. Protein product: CASSSKGGQVYQETQYF.

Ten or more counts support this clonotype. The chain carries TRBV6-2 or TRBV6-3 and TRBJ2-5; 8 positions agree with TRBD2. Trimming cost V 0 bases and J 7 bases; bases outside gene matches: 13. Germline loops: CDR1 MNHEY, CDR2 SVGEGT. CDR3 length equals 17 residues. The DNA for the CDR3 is TGTGCCAGCAGTTACTCGACCACTAGCGGATGGGTAGGGACCCAGTACTTC. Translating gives CASSYSTTSGWVGTQYF.

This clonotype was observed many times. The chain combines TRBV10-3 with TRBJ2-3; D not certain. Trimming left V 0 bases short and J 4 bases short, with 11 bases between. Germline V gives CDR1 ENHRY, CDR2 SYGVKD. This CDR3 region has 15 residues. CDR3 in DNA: TGTGCCATCAGTGAGTCGGCGGTAGGGCCAGATACGCAGTATTTT. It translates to CAISESAVGPDTQYF.

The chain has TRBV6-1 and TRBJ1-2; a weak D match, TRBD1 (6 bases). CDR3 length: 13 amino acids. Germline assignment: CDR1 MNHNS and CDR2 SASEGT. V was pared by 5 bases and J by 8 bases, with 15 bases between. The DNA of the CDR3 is TGTGCCAGCAGTATGGGGGGGGCCGGAGGCTACACCTTC. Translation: CASSMGGAGGYTF.

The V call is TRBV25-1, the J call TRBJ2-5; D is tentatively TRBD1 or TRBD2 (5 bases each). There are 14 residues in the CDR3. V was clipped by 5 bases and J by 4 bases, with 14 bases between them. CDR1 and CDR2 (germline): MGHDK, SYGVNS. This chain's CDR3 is CASSSSLGTETQYF. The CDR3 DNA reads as TGTGCCAGCAGTTCTTCTTTGGGGACAGAGACCCAGTACTTC. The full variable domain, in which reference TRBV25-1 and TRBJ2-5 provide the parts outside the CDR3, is EADIYQTPRYLVIGTGKKITLECSQTMGHDKMYWYQQDPGMELHLIHYSYGVNSTEKGDLSSESTVSRIRTEHFPLTLESARPSHTSQYLCASSSSLGTETQYFGPGTRLLVL.

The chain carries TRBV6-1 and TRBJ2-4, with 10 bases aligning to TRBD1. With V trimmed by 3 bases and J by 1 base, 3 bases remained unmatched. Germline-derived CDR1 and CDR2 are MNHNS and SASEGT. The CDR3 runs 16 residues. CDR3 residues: CASSETGGPAKNIQYF. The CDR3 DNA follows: TGTGCCAGCAGTGAGACAGGGGGCCCGGCCAAAAACATTCAGTACTTC.

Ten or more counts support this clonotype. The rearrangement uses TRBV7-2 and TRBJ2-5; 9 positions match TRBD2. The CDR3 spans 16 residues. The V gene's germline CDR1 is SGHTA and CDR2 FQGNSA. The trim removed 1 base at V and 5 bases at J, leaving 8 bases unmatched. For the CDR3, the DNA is TGTGCCAGCAGCTTAGTAGCGGGAGTCGCGGGGGAGACCCAGTACTTC. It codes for CASSLVAGVAGETQYF.

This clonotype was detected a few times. The CDR3 bases are TGTGCCAGCAGCCGGAATGAAGAGACCCAGTACTTC. Its protein is CASSRNEETQYF. This chain uses TRBV14 with TRBJ2-5; no reliable D call. Trimming cost V 4 bases and J 3 bases, with 6 bases left between them. The CDR3 runs to 12 residues. CDR1 is SGHDN and CDR2 is FVKESK in the germline V gene.

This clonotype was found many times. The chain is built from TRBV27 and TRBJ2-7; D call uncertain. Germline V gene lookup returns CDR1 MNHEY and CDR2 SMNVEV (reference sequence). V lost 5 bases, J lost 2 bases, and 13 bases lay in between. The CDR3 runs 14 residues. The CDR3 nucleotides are TGTGCCAGCAGTCCCCGAGAGGAGCCCTACGAGCAGTACTTC. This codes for CASSPREEPYEQYF.

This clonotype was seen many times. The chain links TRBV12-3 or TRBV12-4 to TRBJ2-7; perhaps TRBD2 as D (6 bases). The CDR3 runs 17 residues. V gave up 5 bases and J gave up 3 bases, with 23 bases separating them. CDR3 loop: CASSPPLGGPINYEQYF. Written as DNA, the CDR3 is TGTGCCAGCAGTCCGCCTTTGGGGGGACCGATCAACTACGAGCAGTACTTC.

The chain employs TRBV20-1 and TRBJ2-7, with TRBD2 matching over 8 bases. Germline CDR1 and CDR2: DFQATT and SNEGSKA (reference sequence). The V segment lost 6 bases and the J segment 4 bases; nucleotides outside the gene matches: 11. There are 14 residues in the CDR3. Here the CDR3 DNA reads TGCAGTGCGGGTGGGTCAGCGGGAGTTTACGAGCAGTACTTC. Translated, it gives CSAGGSAGVYEQYF.

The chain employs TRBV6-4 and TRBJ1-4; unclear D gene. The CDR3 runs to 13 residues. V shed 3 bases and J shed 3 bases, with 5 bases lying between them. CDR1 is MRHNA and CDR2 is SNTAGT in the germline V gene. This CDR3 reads CASSEGPNEKLFF. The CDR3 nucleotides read TGTGCCAGCAGTGAAGGACCTAATGAAAAACTGTTTTTT.

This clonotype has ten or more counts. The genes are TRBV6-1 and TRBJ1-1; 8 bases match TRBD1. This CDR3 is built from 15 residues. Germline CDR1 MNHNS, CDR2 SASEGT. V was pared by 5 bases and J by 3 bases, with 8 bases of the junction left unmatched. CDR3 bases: TGTGCCAGCAGTCAATTAGACAGGGGATACACTGAAGCTTTCTTT. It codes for CASSQLDRGYTEAFF.

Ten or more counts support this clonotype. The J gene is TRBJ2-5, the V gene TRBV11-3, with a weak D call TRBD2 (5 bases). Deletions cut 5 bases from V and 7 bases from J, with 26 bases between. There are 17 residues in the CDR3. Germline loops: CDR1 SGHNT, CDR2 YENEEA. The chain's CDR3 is CASSVSPLMDLLVTQYF. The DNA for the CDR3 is TGTGCCAGCAGCGTATCGCCCCTTATGGACTTGCTAGTGACCCAGTACTTC.

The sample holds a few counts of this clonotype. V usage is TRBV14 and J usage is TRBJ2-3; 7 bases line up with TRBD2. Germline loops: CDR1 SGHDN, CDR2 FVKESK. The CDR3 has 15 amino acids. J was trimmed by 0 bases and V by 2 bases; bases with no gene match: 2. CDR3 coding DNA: TGTGCCAGCAGCCAAACTAGCGCCAGCACAGATACGCAGTATTTT. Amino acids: CASSQTSASTDTQYF.

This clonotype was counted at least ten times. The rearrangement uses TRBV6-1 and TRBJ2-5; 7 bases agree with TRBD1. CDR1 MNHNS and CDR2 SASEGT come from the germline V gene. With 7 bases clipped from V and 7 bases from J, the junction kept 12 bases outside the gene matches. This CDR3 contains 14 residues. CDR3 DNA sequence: TGTGCCAGCATGAGACAGGGATTAGAGGGGACCCAGTACTTC. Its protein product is CASMRQGLEGTQYF.

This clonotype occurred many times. This CDR3 is CASSSTGIGYTF. The DNA of the CDR3 is TGTGCCAGCAGTTCCACAGGGATCGGCTACACCTTC. V and J are TRBV27 and TRBJ1-2; D perhaps matches TRBD1 (6 bases). V was pared by 4 bases and J by 8 bases, with 11 bases between. The CDR3 totals 12 residues. Germline CDR1 and CDR2: MNHEY and SMNVEV (reference sequence).

The CDR3 reads CASSVGRGYRYGYTF. As DNA, the CDR3 is TGTGCCAGCAGCGTAGGCCGGGGATATCGCTATGGCTACACCTTC. The chain links TRBV9 to TRBJ1-2; D remains ambiguous. Germline CDR1 SGDLS, CDR2 YYNGEE. Trimming removed 0 bases from V and 4 bases from J, with 13 bases in between. CDR3 size: 15 residues. The variable domain in full, with the rest retrieved from reference TRBV9 and TRBJ1-2, is DSGVTQTPKHLITATGQRVTLRCSPRSGDLSVYWYQQSLDQGLQFLIQYYNGEERAKGNILERFSAQQFPDLHSELNLSSLELGDSALYFCASSVGRGYRYGYTFGSGTRLTVV.

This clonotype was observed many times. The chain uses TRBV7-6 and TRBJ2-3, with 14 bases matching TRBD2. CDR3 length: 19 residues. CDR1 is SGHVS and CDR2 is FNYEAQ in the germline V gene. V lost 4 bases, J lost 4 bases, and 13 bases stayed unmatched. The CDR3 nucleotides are TGTGCCAGCAGCTCCTCCCAGGGACTAGCGGGAGCTCTAGCAGATACGCAGTATTTT. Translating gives CASSSSQGLAGALADTQYF. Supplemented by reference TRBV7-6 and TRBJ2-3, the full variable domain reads GAGVSQSPRYKVTKRGQDVALRCDPISGHVSLYWYRQALGQGPEFLTYFNYEAQQDKSGLPNDRFSAERPEGSISTLTIQRTEQRDSAMYRCASSSSQGLAGALADTQYFGPGTRLTVL.